The text below deals with one T cell receptor (beta chain). Antigen unknown. In the PCR, 60 Vbeta and 13 Jbeta primers were used. Clones were read by immunoSEQ multiplex PCR, and TCRdb kept only the in-frame ones, dropping some. The table lists 110,000 to 150,000 clones. The sample belongs to a study of cytomegalovirus exposure and HLA in healthy donors. Germline V lookup: CDR1 SGHDT, CDR2 YYEEEE. The germline V and J ends were trimmed by 2 bases and 2 bases, with 14 bases remaining between them. The CDR3 contains 15 residues. Study-level points and caveats: Researchers reported in a later analysis that a missense DCLRE1C variant was tied to TCR beta V- and J-gene trimming. According to reports, the classifier identified cytomegalovirus status with high specificity and sensitivity. In a later analysis, approximately 15,000 TCR beta sequences were associated with HLA alleles at 0.05 false discovery rate. A later analysis found TCR association rates differed by HLA locus, highest for DRB1 and lowest for HLA-C.

The sequenced sample consisted of PBMCs. The TCR sequence derives from a male donor in good health and CMV-seronegative. The rearrangement joins TRBV5-6 to TRBJ2-7; D gene uncertain. The chain's CDR3 is CASSFLGSSTYEQYF. CDR3 nucleotides: TGTGCCAGCAGCTTTCTGGGCAGTTCCACCTACGAGCAGTACTTC.